This passage covers 11 T cell receptor beta chains from one sample sequenced in a study of graft-versus-host responses after intestinal transplantation. Assay used: immunoSEQ multiplex PCR; TCRdb lists only in-frame clones, some missing. The table lists roughly 11,000 clones, more than 85% of them singletons. Time point reported: postoperative day 105 after intestinal transplantation (dayNNNN = postoperative day). The source was PBMCs, collected 105 days after intestinal transplantation. These receptors were taken from a human patient who received an intestinal transplant, so some T cells may come from the graft donor.

V gene TRBV7-2 combines with J gene TRBJ1-2; D unclear. The germline gives CDR1 SGHTA, CDR2 FQGNSA. The CDR3 consists of 14 residues. The V end was cut by 5 bases, the J end by 5 bases, with 15 bases between. The CDR3 DNA sequence: TGTGCCAGCAGCGCCGCCGTCCCTAGATATGGCTACACCTTC. This translates into CASSAAVPRYGYTF.

V is TRBV4-1 and J is TRBJ1-5; D not certain. Looked up from germline, CDR1 is MGHRA and CDR2 is YSYEKL. The CDR3 runs to 16 residues. Trimming cost V 0 bases and J 5 bases, with 14 bases left between them. The CDR3 region is CASSQDYGWRYQPQHF. The CDR3 DNA sequence: TGCGCCAGCAGCCAAGATTACGGATGGAGGTATCAGCCCCAGCATTTT.

The chain couples TRBV7-7 to TRBJ2-1; TRBD2 matches 13 bases. Looked up from germline, CDR1 is SSHAT and CDR2 is FNYEAQ (reference sequence). The junction had 6 bases not matched to a gene; V was cut back by 5 bases and J by 8 bases. The CDR3 loop spans 15 amino acids. DNA of the CDR3: TGTGCCAGCAGCCCCGGGACTAGCGGGAACGATGAGCAGTTCTTC. This encodes CASSPGTSGNDEQFF.

This rearrangement joins TRBV11-2 to TRBJ1-3; 9 bases match TRBD1. Germline V gene sequence: CDR1 SGHAT, CDR2 FQNNGV. Trimming cost V 7 bases and J 5 bases; bases outside gene matches: 3. This CDR3 is built from 13 residues. In nucleotides, the CDR3 is TGTGCCAGCACTGGACAGGGGAGAAACACCATATATTTT. Amino acids: CASTGQGRNTIYF.

The gene calls are TRBV7-9 and TRBJ2-7, with a tentative D call TRBD1 (5 bases). CDR1 is SEHNR, CDR2 FQNEAQ, per germline (reference sequence). With 5 bases removed from V and 4 bases from J, the gap between germline ends came to 12 bases. This CDR3 comprises 13 residues. The CDR3 nucleotides are TGTGCCAGCAGCGTCCGTCCAGGGTACGAGCAGTACTTC. Protein product: CASSVRPGYEQYF.

This rearrangement joins TRBV2 to TRBJ2-1; TRBD2 matches 7 bases. The trim removed 8 bases at V and 2 bases at J, leaving 9 bases unmatched. Per the germline V gene, CDR1 is SNHLY and CDR2 is FYNNEI. CDR3 length equals 15 residues. CDR3 nucleotide sequence: TGTGCCAGCGGTGGTAGGCTAGCGGCCTACAATGAGCAGTTCTTC. Translating gives CASGGRLAAYNEQFF.

This chain uses TRBV4-1 with TRBJ2-7; 9 bases are a match to TRBD2. V lost 1 base, J lost 2 bases, and 15 bases stayed unmatched. The CDR3 is 19 amino acids. Germline values: CDR1 MGHRA, CDR2 YSYEKL. The CDR3 DNA is TGCGCCAGCAGCCAAGCAACAGGCCCCGGGACTAGCCGCCCCTACGAGCAGTACTTC. Its protein is CASSQATGPGTSRPYEQYF.

The V and J genes are TRBV10-3 and TRBJ2-7, with 7 positions matching TRBD1. The CDR3 consists of 14 residues. In germline, CDR1 is ENHRY, CDR2 SYGVKD. With 6 bases clipped from V and 1 base from J, the junction kept 6 bases outside the gene matches. CDR3: CAIRARDSSYEQYF. The CDR3 region has the DNA TGTGCCATCAGGGCAAGGGACAGTTCCTACGAGCAGTACTTC.

The chain employs TRBV6-5 and TRBJ1-2; no clear D gene. Trimming stripped 9 bases from V and 4 bases from J, with 9 bases between. This CDR3 has 11 residues. Per the germline V gene, CDR1 is MNHEY and CDR2 is SVGAGI. The DNA for the CDR3 is TGTGCCAGTCCCTTATCCTATGGCTACACCTTC. This codes for CASPLSYGYTF.

The V and J genes are TRBV4-1 and TRBJ1-1; no definite D call. The CDR3 has 13 residues. CDR1 MGHRA and CDR2 YSYEKL come from the germline V gene. Deletions cut 4 bases from V and 2 bases from J, with 8 bases between. The DNA of the CDR3 is TGCGCCAGCAGCCGAGGCGCTAACACTGAAGCTTTCTTT. Translated, it gives CASSRGANTEAFF.

The chain combines TRBV7-9 with TRBJ1-1, with 7 positions matching TRBD1. The CDR3 sequence is 14 residues long. Germline lookup yields CDR1 SEHNR and CDR2 FQNEAQ (reference sequence). J was trimmed by 1 base and V by 4 bases; bases with no gene match: 3. CDR3 coding DNA: TGTGCCAGCAGCTACAGGGACAGGAACACTGAAGCTTTCTTT. Its translation: CASSYRDRNTEAFF.